The TCR beta chain described here comes from a study of blood T cells in healthy people across ages. Overall study: Capturing about one barcoded beta molecule per two T cells was achieved by template switching. Findings of the study overall: The study lacked donor CMV status, which possibly confounded expanded clonotype changes. There was a strong correlation between TCR beta diversity and naive T cell percentage.

The germline V gene encodes CDR1 DFQATT and CDR2 SNEGSKA (reference sequence). The V and J ends lost 3 bases and 0 bases respectively, with 8 bases between them. CDR3 length equals 14 residues. Each sample gave at least 6.5 million isolated PBMCs. With respect to this clonotype: No antigen is known for it.

The second PCR ran roughly 7 to 11 cycles with a sample-barcoded 5' primer and J-beta primers. TCRdb fed the 5' RACE reads into MiXCR, producing one record per CDR3 protein. The repertoire consists of hundreds of thousands of distinct CDR3 sequences, with around 42% occurring once and the leading ten covering about 21%. V usage is TRBV20-1 and J usage is TRBJ2-2; no clear D. Sequenced sample: blood. The receptor was derived from a man between 60 and 70 years old in good health. CDR3 residues: CSARPATNTGELFF. The CDR3 DNA sequence: TGCAGTGCTAGGCCAGCCACGAACACCGGGGAGCTGTTTTTT.